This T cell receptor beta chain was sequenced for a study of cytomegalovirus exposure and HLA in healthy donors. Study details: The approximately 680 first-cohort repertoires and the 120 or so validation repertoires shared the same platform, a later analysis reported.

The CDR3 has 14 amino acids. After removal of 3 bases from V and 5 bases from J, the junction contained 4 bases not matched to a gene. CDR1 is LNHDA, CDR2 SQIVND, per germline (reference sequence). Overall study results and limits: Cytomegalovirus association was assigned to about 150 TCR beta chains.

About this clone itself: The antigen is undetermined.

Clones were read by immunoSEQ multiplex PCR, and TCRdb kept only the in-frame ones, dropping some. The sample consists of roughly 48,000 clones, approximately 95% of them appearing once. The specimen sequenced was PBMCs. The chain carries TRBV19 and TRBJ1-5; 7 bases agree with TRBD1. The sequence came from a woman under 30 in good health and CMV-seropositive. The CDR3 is CASSMQGDYQPQHF. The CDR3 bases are TGTGCCAGTAGTATGCAGGGGGATTATCAGCCCCAGCATTTT.